The table lists the clone carrying this TCR beta chain with a few counts. The sample originates from a study of glioma-infiltrating T cells. Using RNA template, CDR3s of TCR alpha and beta were amplified with iRepertoire arm-PCR. Input was 100-400 ng of tissue mRNA or PBMC total RNA. TCRdb reanalysed the multiplex PCR reads using MiXCR and keeps one entry per CDR3 protein. In the table there are over 100,000 distinct CDR3 sequences, around a quarter of which are singletons. CDR1 WSHSY and CDR2 SAAADI come from the germline V gene. With V trimmed by 5 bases and J by 4 bases, 8 bases remained unmatched. The CDR3 sequence is 15 residues long.

The V call is TRBV10-2, the J call TRBJ1-5; 7 positions match TRBD1. The sequencing sample was made of glioma tissue, nonneoplastic brain tissue, or PBMCs (not recorded which). The clonotype was recovered from a human donor with low-grade glioma or glioblastoma, undergoing nonglioma brain surgery, or in good health (not recorded which). The DNA for the CDR3 is TGCGCCAGCAGTCCCGACAGGGCGTCAAATCAGCCCCAGCATTTT. Translating gives CASSPDRASNQPQHF.